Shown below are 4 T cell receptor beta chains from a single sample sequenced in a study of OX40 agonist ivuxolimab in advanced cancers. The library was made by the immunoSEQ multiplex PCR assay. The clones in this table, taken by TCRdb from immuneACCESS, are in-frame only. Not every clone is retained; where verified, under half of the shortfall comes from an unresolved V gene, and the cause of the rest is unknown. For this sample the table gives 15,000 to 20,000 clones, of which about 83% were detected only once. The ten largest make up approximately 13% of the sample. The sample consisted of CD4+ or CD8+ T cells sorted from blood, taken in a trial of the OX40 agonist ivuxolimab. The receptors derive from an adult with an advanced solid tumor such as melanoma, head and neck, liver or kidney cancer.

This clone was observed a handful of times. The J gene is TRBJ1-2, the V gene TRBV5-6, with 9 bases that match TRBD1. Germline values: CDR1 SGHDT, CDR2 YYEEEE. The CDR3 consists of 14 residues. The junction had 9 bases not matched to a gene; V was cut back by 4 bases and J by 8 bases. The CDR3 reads CASSDGQGRRGYTF. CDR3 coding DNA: TGTGCCAGCAGCGACGGACAGGGGAGGCGCGGCTACACCTTC.

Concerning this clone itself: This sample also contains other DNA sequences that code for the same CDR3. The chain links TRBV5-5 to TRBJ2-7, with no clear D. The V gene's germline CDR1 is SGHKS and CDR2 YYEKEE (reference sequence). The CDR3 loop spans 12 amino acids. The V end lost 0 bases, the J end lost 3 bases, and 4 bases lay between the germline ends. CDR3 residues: CASSLGHYEQYF. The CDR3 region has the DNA TGTGCCAGCAGCTTGGGACACTACGAGCAGTACTTC.

The CDR3 region is CASSRGTSGRVNTGELFF. DNA for the CDR3: TGTGCCAGCAGTCGAGGGACTAGCGGGAGGGTGAACACCGGGGAGCTGTTTTTT. The rearrangement links TRBV28 to TRBJ2-2; TRBD2 aligns across 16 bases. V lost 5 bases and J lost 1; bases outside the gene matches: 4. This CDR3 has 18 amino acids. Germline V gene lookup returns CDR1 MDHEN and CDR2 SYDVKM.

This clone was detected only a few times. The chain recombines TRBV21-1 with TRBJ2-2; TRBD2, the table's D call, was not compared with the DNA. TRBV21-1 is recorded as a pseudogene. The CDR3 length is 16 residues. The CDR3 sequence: CASSKVELAGTGELFF. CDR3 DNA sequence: TGTGCCAGCAGCAAAGTAGAGCTAGCGGGAACCGGGGAGCTGTTTTTT.